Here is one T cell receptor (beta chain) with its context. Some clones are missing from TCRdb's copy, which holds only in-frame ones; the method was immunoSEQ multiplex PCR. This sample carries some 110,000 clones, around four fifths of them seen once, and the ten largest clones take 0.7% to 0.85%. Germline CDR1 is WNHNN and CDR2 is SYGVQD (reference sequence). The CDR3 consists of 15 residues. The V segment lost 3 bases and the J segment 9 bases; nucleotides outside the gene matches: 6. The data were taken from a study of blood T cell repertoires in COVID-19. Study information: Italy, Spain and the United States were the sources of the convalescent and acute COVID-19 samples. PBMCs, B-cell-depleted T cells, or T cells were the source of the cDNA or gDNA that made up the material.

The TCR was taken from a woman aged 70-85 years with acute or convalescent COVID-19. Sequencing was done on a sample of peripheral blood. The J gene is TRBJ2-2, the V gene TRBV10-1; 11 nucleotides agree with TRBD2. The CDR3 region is CASSDTSGSVWELFF. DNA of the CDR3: TGCGCCAGCAGTGATACTAGCGGGAGCGTCTGGGAGCTGTTTTTT.